This T cell receptor (beta chain) comes out of a study of T cell clonality in common variable immunodeficiency. Study findings and constraints: CVID patient heterogeneity limited repertoire-clinical complication correlations.

CDR3 length equals 13 residues. Germline CDR1 SGHVS, CDR2 FQNEAQ. V was shortened by 5 bases and J by 6 bases, with 13 bases between the two germline ends. Measured with immunoSEQ multiplex PCR; TCRdb has only the in-frame clones, and not every one. The specimen has about 31,000 clones, none found just once. This clone was recorded many times. Its specificity is unknown. The read finishes 3 residues shy of the CDR3 end, and the germline J gene is used to complete it. The TCR sequence derives from a person aged 18 to 75 in good health. The sequenced material came from peripheral blood mononuclear cells. The chain links TRBV7-8 to TRBJ1-1; D is perhaps TRBD1 (5 bases). CDR3 DNA, as far as it was read: TGTGCCAGCAGCCCGGCGGGGGAGGCTGAA. Translation gives CASSPAGEAE. The entire CDR3 sequence reads CASSPAGEAEAFF.